These 18 T cell receptor beta chains originate from one sample sequenced in a study of CD8+CD57+ T cells in acquired aplastic anemia. Genomic DNA acted as the template from which TCR beta VDJ combination and CDR3 sequence profiling were carried out. TCRdb reprocessed the reads via MiXCR and lists one record per CDR3 protein. The sample has about 160,000 distinct CDR3 sequences, around 45% seen once. Sequenced sample: sorted CD4+, CD8+, or CD8+CD57+ T cells (not recorded which) from PBMCs. These receptors originate from a human donor in good health.

This clonotype is a singleton in its sample. V and J are TRBV5-8 and TRBJ2-7; 10 bases map to TRBD2. CDR3 length: 15 amino acids. The germline V gene encodes CDR1 SGHTS and CDR2 YDEGEE. With V trimmed by 0 bases and J by 3 bases, 3 bases remained unmatched. The CDR3, as DNA: TGTGCCAGCAGCTTGGGGGCTAGCGGGAGCTACGAGCAGTACTTC. Protein: CASSLGASGSYEQYF. The whole variable domain, filled in from reference TRBV5-8 and TRBJ2-7, reads EAGVTQSPTHLIKTRGQQATLRCSPISGHTSVYWYQQALGLGLQFLLWYDEGEERNRGNFPPRFSGRQFPNYSSELNVNALELEDSALYLCASSLGASGSYEQYFGPGTRLTVT.

This chain connects TRBV3-1 to TRBJ2-2, with 9 bases fitting TRBD1. The CDR3 is 16 amino acids. The V and J ends lost 5 bases and 3 bases, in that order; junction bases with no gene match: 7. Per germline, CDR1 LGHDT and CDR2 YNNKEL (reference sequence). CDR3 sequence (DNA): TGTGCCAGCAGCGCCCGGGACAGGGTGGACACCGGGGAGCTGTTTTTT. Its translation is CASSARDRVDTGELFF.

Turning to this clonotype: With a much larger clone just one base away, this may be a read error. The V and J genes are TRBV5-4 and TRBJ2-3; 9 bases fit TRBD1. Germline CDR1 SGHNT, CDR2 YYREEE (reference sequence). CDR3 length: 14 residues. The CDR3 DNA follows: TGTGCCAACAGCTCACAGGGGGCAAGTAATACGCAGTATTTT. Amino acids: CANSSQGASNTQYF. Full variable domain (remainder filled in from reference TRBV5-4 and TRBJ2-3): ETGVTQSPTHLIKTRGQQVTLRCSSQSGHNTVSWYQQALGQGPQFIFQYYREEENGRGNFPPRFSGLQFPNYSSELNVNALELDDSALYLCANSSQGASNTQYFGPGTRLTVL.

On this clonotype itself: Relative to the germline gene, one junction end is altered; a read error may explain this. The rearrangement uses TRBV7-7 and TRBJ2-2; D might be TRBD2 (5 bases). The germline gives CDR1 SSHAT, CDR2 FNYEAQ (reference sequence). The CDR3 has 13 amino acids. CDR3 loop: CASSLDEGGELFF. The CDR3 nucleotides are TGTGCTAGCAGCTTAGACGAGGGCGGGGAGCTGTTTTTT.

This clonotype was counted once. The chain links TRBV2 to TRBJ2-3; 14 bases map to TRBD2. This CDR3 spans 18 amino acids. With 8 bases clipped from V and 2 bases from J, the junction kept 12 bases outside the gene matches. In germline, CDR1 is SNHLY, CDR2 FYNNEI. For the CDR3, the DNA is TGTGCCAGCCAAGTGGGGAGGGGACTAGCGGGAGACACAGATACGCAGTATTTT. It is translated as CASQVGRGLAGDTDTQYF. Based on the CDR3 plus reference TRBV2 and TRBJ2-3, the full variable domain is EPEVTQTPSHQVTQMGQEVILRCVPISNHLYFYWYRQILGQKVEFLVSFYNNEISEKSEIFDDQFSVERPDGSNFTLKIRSTKLEDSAMYFCASQVGRGLAGDTDTQYFGPGTRLTVL.

This clonotype was observed at least ten times. The V and J genes are TRBV7-8 and TRBJ1-1; 8 bases match TRBD1. CDR3 length equals 15 residues. J lost 4 bases, V lost 2 bases, and 6 bases had no gene match. CDR1 SGHVS and CDR2 FQNEAQ come from the germline V gene. CDR3 DNA: TGTGCCAGCAGCTTACAGGGGGCGAGGAGCACTGAAGCTTTCTTT. Translation gives CASSLQGARSTEAFF.

The chain has TRBV24-1 and TRBJ2-5, with TRBD2 matching 8 bases. This CDR3 contains 15 residues. The junction had 4 bases not matched to a gene; V was cut back by 4 bases and J by 1 base. Germline V lookup: CDR1 KGHDR, CDR2 SFDVKD. CDR3 bases: TGTGCCACCAGTGAGGGGCTAGCGGGCCAAGAGACCCAGTACTTC. Amino acid sequence: CATSEGLAGQETQYF.

This clonotype was detected only a few times. A read error may be the cause here, since a much bigger clone is one base away. V is TRBV20-1 and J is TRBJ2-3; no firm D call. Looked up from germline, CDR1 is DFQATT and CDR2 is SNEGSKA (reference sequence). The CDR3 extends over 14 amino acids. V lost 3 bases and J lost 2, with 12 bases in between. The CDR3 bases are TGCAGTGCTAGCAAGCAGGAGCACACAGATACGCAGTATTTT. It is translated as CSASKQEHTDTQYF.

The chain has TRBV9 and TRBJ2-3; unclear D gene. Germline CDR1 SGDLS, CDR2 YYNGEE. The V end was cut by 3 bases, the J end by 2 bases, with 10 bases between. The CDR3 covers 14 residues. CDR3 region: CASSAQRATDTQYF. CDR3 coding DNA: TGTGCCAGCAGCGCGCAGCGAGCCACAGATACGCAGTATTTT.

This clonotype was counted many times. The rearrangement links TRBV7-2 to TRBJ1-1; D gene uncertain. Germline assignment: CDR1 SGHTA and CDR2 FQGNSA. V lost 3 bases and J lost 4, with 12 bases in between. The CDR3 extends over 14 amino acids. The CDR3 loop is CASSFGVGSTEAFF. CDR3 nucleotides: TGTGCCAGCAGCTTCGGGGTGGGGAGCACTGAAGCTTTCTTT.

The rearrangement uses TRBV25-1 and TRBJ1-2, with 11 bases lining up with TRBD1. This CDR3 region has 15 residues. Germline values: CDR1 MGHDK, CDR2 SYGVNS. J was trimmed by 4 bases and V by 6 bases; bases with no gene match: 7. CDR3 loop: CASSRDRGESYGYTF. Written as DNA, the CDR3 is TGTGCCAGCAGCCGGGACAGGGGGGAGAGCTATGGCTACACCTTC.

In this sample, this clonotype turned up many times. The chain joins TRBV3-1 to TRBJ1-6; TRBD1 aligns across 9 bases. Germline CDR1 LGHDT, CDR2 YNNKEL (reference sequence). CDR3 size: 15 residues. V shed 3 bases, J shed 7 bases, and the junction held 4 bases outside the gene matches. The CDR3 region is CASSQGTGLNSPLHF. In DNA, the CDR3 is TGTGCCAGCAGCCAGGGGACAGGGCTGAATTCACCCCTCCACTTT.

This clonotype was detected ten times or more. The rearrangement uses TRBV5-6 and TRBJ2-7; maybe TRBD1 (5 bases). V was pared by 6 bases and J by 9 bases, with 16 bases between. The CDR3 consists of 12 residues. Looked up from germline, CDR1 is SGHDT and CDR2 is YYEEEE. As DNA, the CDR3 is TGTGCCAGCAAGTTGGACAAGGGTCTGCAGTACTTC. Protein sequence: CASKLDKGLQYF.

The chain uses TRBV20-1 and TRBJ2-3; no reliable D call. Trimming pared 5 bases from V and 5 bases from J, leaving 8 bases between. CDR1 is DFQATT, CDR2 SNEGSKA, per germline (reference sequence). The CDR3 covers 11 residues. The CDR3 sequence is CSAGPRDTQYF. The CDR3 nucleotides read TGCAGTGCTGGCCCAAGAGATACGCAGTATTTT.

Only a few counts were recorded for this clonotype. The chain combines TRBV28 with TRBJ1-2; 7 bases align to TRBD1. V was pared by 1 base and J by 3 bases, with 5 bases of the junction left unmatched. CDR1 is MDHEN and CDR2 is SYDVKM in the germline V gene. This CDR3 is 15 amino acids long. CDR3 DNA: TGTGCCAGCAGTTTATACAGGGGCCCTGACTATGGCTACACCTTC. Its protein product is CASSLYRGPDYGYTF.

There are many counts of this clonotype. The chain carries TRBV19 and TRBJ2-7, with 9 bases that match TRBD1. This CDR3 is built from 14 residues. Germline lookup yields CDR1 LNHDA and CDR2 SQIVND (reference sequence). V was pared by 4 bases and J by 6 bases, with 7 bases of the junction left unmatched. The CDR3 spells CASSRWDRVSEQYF. Written as DNA, the CDR3 is TGTGCCAGTAGTAGGTGGGACAGGGTTAGCGAGCAGTACTTC. Based on the CDR3 plus reference TRBV19 and TRBJ2-7, the full variable domain is DGGITQSPKYLFRKEGQNVTLSCEQNLNHDAMYWYRQDPGQGLRLIYYSQIVNDFQKGDIAEGYSVSREKKESFPLTVTSAQKNPTAFYLCASSRWDRVSEQYFGPGTRLTVT.

This clonotype was detected many times. This chain connects TRBV5-8 to TRBJ2-5; possible D gene TRBD1, 6 bases. This CDR3 spans 13 amino acids. V was cut by 2 bases and J by 3 bases, with 8 bases left in between. CDR1 is SGHTS and CDR2 is YDEGEE in the germline V gene. The CDR3 nucleotides are TGTGCCAGCAGCTTTAAGGGGGAAGAGACCCAGTACTTC. As protein: CASSFKGEETQYF. The full variable domain, its missing parts supplied by reference TRBV5-8 and TRBJ2-5, is EAGVTQSPTHLIKTRGQQATLRCSPISGHTSVYWYQQALGLGLQFLLWYDEGEERNRGNFPPRFSGRQFPNYSSELNVNALELEDSALYLCASSFKGEETQYFGPGTRLLVL.

This clonotype was counted many times. J is TRBJ1-4 and V is TRBV10-1; D perhaps matches TRBD1 (5 bases). CDR1 and CDR2 (germline): WNHNN, SYGVQD (reference sequence). The length of the CDR3 is 12 residues. Trimming took 10 bases from V and 4 from J, leaving 10 bases between them. CDR3 amino acids: CAKYRSNEKLFF. The DNA for the CDR3 is TGCGCCAAATACAGGAGTAATGAAAAACTGTTTTTT.